The 30 T cell receptor beta chains given below trace back to one sample, sequenced in a study of blood T cell repertoires in COVID-19. TCRdb's copy holds only in-frame clones and misses some; the assay was immunoSEQ multiplex PCR. The sample contains about 250,000 clones, about 83% of which appear only once. Sequencing was carried out using peripheral blood. These receptors originate from a human donor in a cohort sampled during active COVID-19.

V and J are TRBV2 and TRBJ1-2, with 7 bases lining up with TRBD1. J gave up 3 bases and V 4 bases, and 5 bases lay outside the gene matches. The germline V gene has CDR1 SNHLY and CDR2 FYNNEI. The CDR3 is made up of 14 amino acids. DNA for the CDR3: TGTGCCAGCAGTGTAAGGGGGCTAGACTATGGCTACACCTTC. Its protein is CASSVRGLDYGYTF.

This chain joins TRBV21-1 and TRBJ2-7; the listed D gene, TRBD2, was not tested against the DNA. TRBV21-1 counts as a pseudogene. The CDR3 totals 17 residues. This CDR3 is CASSKGGKGLAGLEQYF. The CDR3 DNA reads as TGTGCCAGCAGCAAAGGGGGCAAGGGACTAGCGGGATTGGAGCAGTACTTC.

This chain connects TRBV5-1 to TRBJ2-1; 9 bases are shared with TRBD2. The CDR3 loop spans 15 amino acids. V dropped 3 bases and J dropped 3; count of bases not matched to a gene: 4. In germline, CDR1 is SGHRS, CDR2 YFSETQ. The CDR3 coding sequence is TGCGCCAGCAGCTCTTTAGCGGGAGTCTACAATGAGCAGTTCTTC. As protein: CASSSLAGVYNEQFF.

The V gene is TRBV5-4, the J gene TRBJ2-2, with a tentative D call TRBD2 (5 bases). Germline CDR1 reads SGHNT; CDR2 reads YYREEE (reference sequence). The CDR3 is 17 residues long. Trimming pared 2 bases from V and 0 bases from J, leaving 14 bases between. For the CDR3, the DNA is TGTGCCAGCAGCTTTGGAGTAGCGAGCGCGAACACCGGGGAGCTGTTTTTT. Its protein product is CASSFGVASANTGELFF.

The genes are TRBV18 and TRBJ2-1; 9 nucleotides agree with TRBD2. CDR3 length: 15 residues. Germline trimming cut 5 bases from V and 6 bases from J; bases unmatched to any gene: 8. The V gene's germline CDR1 is KGHSH and CDR2 LQKENI. The chain's CDR3 is CASSSTSGSSNEQFF. The CDR3 DNA reads TGTGCCAGCTCATCCACTAGCGGGTCCAGCAATGAGCAGTTCTTC.

On this clone itself: Other DNA sequences in the same sample also yield this CDR3. This chain joins TRBV3-1 (or the pseudogene TRBV3-2) and TRBJ1-1; D not resolved. This CDR3 spans 12 amino acids. Germline V gene sequence: CDR1 LGHDT, CDR2 YNNKEL (reference sequence). V lost 1 base and J 2 bases, leaving 2 bases between the germline ends. The CDR3 spells CASSQANTEAFF. The CDR3 nucleotides are TGTGCCAGCAGCCAAGCAAACACTGAAGCTTTCTTT.

This chain connects TRBV5-1 to TRBJ2-5; the match to TRBD2 covers 7 bases. The CDR3 extends over 15 amino acids. Germline CDR1 SGHRS, CDR2 YFSETQ. The trim removed 1 base at V and 0 bases at J, leaving 3 bases unmatched. The CDR3 spells CASSLSGGDQETQYF. CDR3 DNA sequence: TGCGCCAGCAGCTTGAGTGGGGGGGACCAAGAGACCCAGTACTTC.

Turning to this clone: This same CDR3 is encoded by further DNA sequences in the sample. The gene calls are TRBV5-1 and TRBJ2-1; 9 bases are a match to TRBD2. After removal of 5 bases from V and 3 bases from J, the junction contained 3 bases not matched to a gene. CDR1 SGHRS and CDR2 YFSETQ come from the germline V gene. This CDR3 region has 14 residues. CDR3 amino acids: CASSSGRDYNEQFF. The CDR3 DNA is TGCGCCAGCAGTAGCGGGAGAGACTACAATGAGCAGTTCTTC.

The chain is built from TRBV12-3 or TRBV12-4 and TRBJ1-1; TRBD1 is a possible D gene (6 bases). Trimming left V 3 bases short and J 4 bases short, with 9 bases between. The CDR3 contains 13 residues. The DNA for the CDR3 is TGTGCCAGCAGTTTGCGGGGGCTCACTGAAGCTTTCTTT. This codes for CASSLRGLTEAFF.

The CDR3 loop is CASRSDRGGVETQYF. DNA of the CDR3: TGTGCCAGCAGGTCCGACAGGGGGGGAGTAGAGACCCAGTACTTC. The gene calls are TRBV6-5 and TRBJ2-5, with TRBD1 matching 9 bases. This CDR3 is built from 15 residues. The junction had 9 bases not matched to a gene; V was cut back by 6 bases and J by 4 bases. CDR1 and CDR2 (germline): MNHEY, SVGAGI.

V is TRBV6-4 and J is TRBJ2-5, with TRBD1 matching 7 bases. The CDR3 consists of 14 residues. Germline CDR1 reads MRHNA; CDR2 reads SNTAGT. The V and J ends lost 7 bases and 1 base, in that order; junction bases with no gene match: 6. In nucleotides, the CDR3 is TGTGCCAGCATACGAGGACAGGCCCAAGAGACCCAGTACTTC. The encoded protein is CASIRGQAQETQYF.

The V and J genes are TRBV28 and TRBJ1-1; D is ambiguous. This CDR3 contains 14 residues. V was pared by 2 bases and J by 1 base, with 8 bases between. CDR1 and CDR2 (germline): MDHEN, SYDVKM. The CDR3 is CASSLRRKNTEAFF. The CDR3 coding sequence is TGTGCCAGCAGTTTAAGGAGGAAGAACACTGAAGCTTTCTTT.

The chain couples TRBV6-6 to TRBJ1-2; 7 bases agree with TRBD1. This CDR3 contains 17 residues. Trimming removed 5 bases from V and 7 bases from J; junction bases left unmatched: 19. Germline V gene data show CDR1 as MNHNY and CDR2 as SVGAGI (reference sequence). The CDR3 loop is CASSPILTGTAVAGYTF. The CDR3 DNA reads TGTGCCAGCAGTCCAATCCTCACCGGGACAGCCGTCGCTGGCTACACCTTC.

The chain carries TRBV11-2 and TRBJ1-1; D not resolved. The germline V gene encodes CDR1 SGHAT and CDR2 FQNNGV. Trimming left V 2 bases short and J 0 bases short, with 10 bases between. CDR3 length: 15 residues. The chain's CDR3 is CASSLPPRLNTEAFF. The CDR3 DNA sequence: TGTGCCAGCAGCTTACCCCCTAGGTTGAACACTGAAGCTTTCTTT.

The chain uses TRBV9 and TRBJ1-3; 8 bases are shared with TRBD1. This CDR3 region has 16 residues. Unmatched junction bases numbered 8, after V lost 3 bases and J lost 3 bases. Germline V gene sequence: CDR1 SGDLS, CDR2 YYNGEE. CDR3 in amino acids: CASSETTGDLGNTIYF. For the CDR3, the DNA is TGTGCCAGCAGCGAGACGACAGGGGACCTTGGAAACACCATATATTTT.

The gene calls are TRBV29-1 and TRBJ1-1; D possibly corresponds to TRBD1 (5 bases). V was cut by 4 bases and J by 3 bases, with 9 bases left in between. Germline loops: CDR1 SQVTM, CDR2 ANQGSEA. CDR3 length equals 12 residues. The CDR3 DNA sequence: TGCAGCGTTGTGGGGGGGGACACTGAAGCTTTCTTT. Translation gives CSVVGGDTEAFF.

The gene calls are TRBV5-3 and TRBJ2-1, with 8 bases identical to TRBD1. TRBV5-3 is noted as an ORF with a role that remains uncertain. Trimming removed 1 base from V and 8 bases from J; junction bases left unmatched: 17. The CDR3 loop spans 18 amino acids. The CDR3 loop reads CARSLPGDGTGPLDEQFF. The CDR3 bases are TGTGCCAGAAGCTTGCCAGGTGATGGGACAGGCCCCCTGGATGAGCAGTTCTTC.

This sequence joins TRBV18 and TRBJ2-7, with a possible D match to TRBD2 (5 bases). CDR1 and CDR2 from the germline V gene are KGHSH and LQKENI. CDR3 length: 14 amino acids. Trimming pared 6 bases from V and 0 bases from J, leaving 12 bases between. The CDR3 is CASSPSLSSYEQYF. The CDR3 DNA sequence: TGTGCCAGCTCGCCTAGCCTAAGCTCCTACGAGCAGTACTTC.

The chain employs TRBV6-6 and TRBJ2-3, with 9 bases that match TRBD2. The germline gives CDR1 MNHNY, CDR2 SVGAGI (reference sequence). Germline trimming cut 6 bases from V and 6 bases from J; bases unmatched to any gene: 7. CDR3 size: 14 residues. The CDR3 sequence is CASRSVAGADTQYF. The CDR3, as DNA: TGTGCCAGCAGGTCGGTAGCGGGGGCTGATACGCAGTATTTT.

The chain is built from TRBV28 and TRBJ2-2; D gene ambiguous. Germline V gives CDR1 MDHEN, CDR2 SYDVKM. The V end was cut by 7 bases, the J end by 0 bases, with 9 bases between. The CDR3 has 14 amino acids. The CDR3 loop reads CASIYGTNTGELFF. CDR3 DNA: TGTGCCAGCATCTATGGTACGAACACCGGGGAGCTGTTTTTT. Drawing the rest from reference TRBV28 and TRBJ2-2, the complete variable domain is DVKVTQSSRYLVKRTGEKVFLECVQDMDHENMFWYRQDPGLGLRLIYFSYDVKMKEKGDIPEGYSVSREKKERFSLILESASTNQTSMYLCASIYGTNTGELFFGEGSRLTVL.

J is TRBJ1-5 and V is TRBV12-3 or TRBV12-4; no reliable D call. This CDR3 region has 13 residues. V gave up 6 bases and J gave up 4 bases, with 10 bases separating them. The CDR3 nucleotides are TGTGCCAGCAGCCCTGGCCCAAATCAGCCCCAGCATTTT. Translating it yields CASSPGPNQPQHF.

V gene TRBV6-5 combines with J gene TRBJ1-1; D ambiguous. The V gene lost 4 bases and the J gene lost 1 base, with 10 bases spanning the gap. The CDR3 length is 14 residues. Germline values: CDR1 MNHEY, CDR2 SVGAGI. The CDR3 DNA follows: TGTGCCAGCAGTTCCCCGGGAGAGAACACTGAAGCTTTCTTT. Translating gives CASSSPGENTEAFF.

The chain carries TRBV7-3 and TRBJ1-3; 7 bases fit TRBD1. The CDR3 consists of 16 residues. J was trimmed by 3 bases and V by 2 bases; bases with no gene match: 7. Germline lookup yields CDR1 SGHTA and CDR2 FQGTGA. The CDR3: CASSLDRVTYGNTIYF. The CDR3 region has the DNA TGTGCCAGCAGCTTAGACAGGGTCACCTATGGAAACACCATATATTTT.

The chain is built from TRBV5-1 and TRBJ1-2; TRBD1 agrees at 7 bases. The CDR3 is 14 residues long. The germline V gene has CDR1 SGHRS and CDR2 YFSETQ. Unmatched junction bases numbered 8, after V lost 7 bases and J lost 2 bases. Written as DNA, the CDR3 is TGCGCCAGCGGACTACAGGGGTTAAACTATGGCTACACCTTC. Amino acid sequence: CASGLQGLNYGYTF. The entire variable domain, with the rest obtained from reference TRBV5-1 and TRBJ1-2, is as follows: KAGVTQTPRYLIKTRGQQVTLSCSPISGHRSVSWYQQTPGQGLQFLFEYFSETQRNKGNFPGRFSGRQFSNSRSEMNVSTLELGDSALYLCASGLQGLNYGYTFGSGTRLTVV.

The chain recombines TRBV30 with TRBJ1-1; TRBD1 is a possible D gene (5 bases). V was trimmed by 3 bases and J by 10 bases, leaving 12 bases between them. The CDR3 consists of 11 residues. Germline CDR1 is GTSNPN and CDR2 is SVGIG (reference sequence). The CDR3 loop is CAWRPRGTAFF. The DNA of the CDR3 is TGTGCCTGGAGGCCTCGGGGGACAGCTTTCTTT.

A note on this clone: Within the sample, other DNA sequences also encode this same CDR3. This chain joins TRBV5-1 and TRBJ2-3, with D perhaps matching TRBD1 (6 bases). This CDR3 is built from 14 residues. Germline loops: CDR1 SGHRS, CDR2 YFSETQ. The germline V and J ends were trimmed by 5 bases and 0 bases, with 10 bases remaining between them. The CDR3 protein is CASSPGQSTDTQYF. CDR3 DNA: TGCGCCAGCAGTCCTGGACAGAGCACAGATACGCAGTATTTT.

The rearrangement uses TRBV7-9 and TRBJ2-7; D may be TRBD2 (5 bases). This CDR3 contains 14 residues. V gave up 5 bases and J gave up 0 bases, with 11 bases separating them. Germline assignment: CDR1 SEHNR and CDR2 FQNEAQ (reference sequence). DNA for the CDR3: TGTGCCAGCAGCGACCGGACTGTCTCCTACGAGCAGTACTTC. Protein product: CASSDRTVSYEQYF.

This clone has only a few counts. The chain employs TRBV19 and TRBJ2-7; 11 nucleotides agree with TRBD1. Trimming removed 5 bases from V and 4 bases from J; junction bases left unmatched: 7. CDR1 and CDR2 from the germline V gene are LNHDA and SQIVND (reference sequence). This CDR3 has 15 residues. This CDR3 is CASSDPGTGGYEQYF. CDR3 nucleotide sequence: TGTGCCAGTAGTGACCCCGGGACAGGGGGGTACGAGCAGTACTTC. Using reference TRBV19 and TRBJ2-7 for the parts outside the CDR3, the full variable domain is DGGITQSPKYLFRKEGQNVTLSCEQNLNHDAMYWYRQDPGQGLRLIYYSQIVNDFQKGDIAEGYSVSREKKESFPLTVTSAQKNPTAFYLCASSDPGTGGYEQYFGPGTRLTVT.

CDR3 nucleotide sequence: TGCAGCGTAGAACTAGAGTTAGGTCGAAGCACCGGGGAGCTGTTTTTT. It translates to CSVELELGRSTGELFF. The chain is built from TRBV29-1 and TRBJ2-2; D is perhaps TRBD2 (5 bases). Trimming pared 6 bases from V and 4 bases from J, leaving 21 bases between. The CDR3 is 16 amino acids. CDR1 is SQVTM, CDR2 ANQGSEA, per germline.

The CDR3 nucleotides read TGTGCCAGCAGGCTAAATTCCTACGAGCAGTACTTC. As protein: CASRLNSYEQYF. The V gene is TRBV6-6, the J gene TRBJ2-7; the D is unclear. The CDR3 runs to 12 residues. The V and J ends lost 6 bases and 1 base respectively, with 7 bases between them. Germline V gene sequence: CDR1 MNHNY, CDR2 SVGAGI (reference sequence).